This T cell receptor beta chain was identified in a study of blood T cell repertoires in COVID-19. At the level of the study: From T cells, B-cell-depleted T cells, or PBMCs came the material, which was cDNA or gDNA.

Assay used: immunoSEQ multiplex PCR; TCRdb lists only in-frame clones, some missing. The data contain about 430,000 clones, around nine tenths of them singletons. Participants were aged roughly 18 to 89 years from around 25 US areas. The study recruited exposed participants who had met a COVID-19 case within 2 weeks before entry. V was pared by 5 bases and J by 5 bases, with 1 base of the junction left unmatched. This CDR3 comprises 12 residues. This clonotype originated in a woman aged 18-30 years who had been exposed to COVID-19. The chain recombines TRBV12-3 or TRBV12-4 with TRBJ1-1; TRBD1 matches at 8 bases. Input material: PBMCs or T cells enriched from blood (not recorded which). The CDR3 bases are TGTGCCAGCAGTACAGGGGGGACTGAAGCTTTCTTT. This sequence encodes CASSTGGTEAFF.